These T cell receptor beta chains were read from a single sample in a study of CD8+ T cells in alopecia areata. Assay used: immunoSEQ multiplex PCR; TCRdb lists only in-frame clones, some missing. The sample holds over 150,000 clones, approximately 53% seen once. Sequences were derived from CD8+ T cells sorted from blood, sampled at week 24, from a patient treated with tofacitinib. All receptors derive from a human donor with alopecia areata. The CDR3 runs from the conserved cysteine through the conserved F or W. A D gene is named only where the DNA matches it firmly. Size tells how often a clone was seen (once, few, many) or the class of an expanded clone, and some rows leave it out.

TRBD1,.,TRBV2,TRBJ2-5,TGTGCCAGCAGAATACAGGGGCAAGAGACCCAGTACTTC,CASRIQGQETQYF
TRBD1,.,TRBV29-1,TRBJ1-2,TGCAGCGTTGACGGCGGGACAGTCTATGGCTACACCTTC,CSVDGGTVYGYTF
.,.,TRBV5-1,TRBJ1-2,TGCGCCAGCAGAGGGGATGATACTTCCTACACCTTC,CASRGDDTSYTF
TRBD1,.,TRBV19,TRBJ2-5,TGTGCCAGTAGTATACGGGACAGGGGAGAGACCCAGTACTTC,CASSIRDRGETQYF
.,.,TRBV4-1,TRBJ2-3,TGCGCCAGCAGCCAGGGCAGAGACACAGATACGCAGTATTTT,CASSQGRDTDTQYF
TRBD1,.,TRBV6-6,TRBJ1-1,TGTGCCAGCAGTGCACCACAGGGGACTAACACTGAAGCTTTCTTT,CASSAPQGTNTEAFF
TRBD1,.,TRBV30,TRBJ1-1,TGTGCCCGGAGTGTCGACAGGGTCAAATTAGAAGCTTTCTTT,CARSVDRVKLEAFF
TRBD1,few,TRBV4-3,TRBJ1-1,TGCGCCAGCAGCCTAGACAGGGGGAATGAAGCTTTCTTT,CASSLDRGNEAFF
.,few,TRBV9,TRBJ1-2,TGTGCCAGCAGCGGCCCGGGACGTCTGACTGGTGGCTACACCTTC,CASSGPGRLTGGYTF
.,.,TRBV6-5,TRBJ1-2,TGTGCCAGCAGTTCAGAGGCAGTATATGGCTACACCTTC,CASSSEAVYGYTF
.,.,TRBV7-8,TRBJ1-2,TGTGCCAGCAGCTTGGCAGGGTTCGGGGATGGCTACACCTTC,CASSLAGFGDGYTF
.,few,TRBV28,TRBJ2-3,TGTGCCAGCAGTTATACCCAGGGGATCGGTACGCAGTATTTT,CASSYTQGIGTQYF
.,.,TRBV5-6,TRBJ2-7,TGTGCCAGCAGCCAAGACAGGCGATTCTCCTACGAGCAGTACTTC,CASSQDRRFSYEQYF
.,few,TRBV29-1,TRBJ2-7,TGCAGCGTTGAAGCGGGGACCGAGCAGTACTTC,CSVEAGTEQYF
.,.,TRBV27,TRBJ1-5,TGTGCCAGCACCCTGACCGCAGAGAGCAATCAGCCCCAGCATTTT,CASTLTAESNQPQHF
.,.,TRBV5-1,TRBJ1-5,TGCGCCAGCAGCTTTGAACCGCATCAGCCCCAGCATTTT,CASSFEPHQPQHF
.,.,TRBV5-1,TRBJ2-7,TGCGCCAGCAGCTTGGGACTGACCGAGCAGTACTTC,CASSLGLTEQYF
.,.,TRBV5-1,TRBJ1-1,TGCGCCAGCAGCTTGGCCAGCCAGAGCACTGAAGCTTTCTTT,CASSLASQSTEAFF
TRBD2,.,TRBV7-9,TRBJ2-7,TGTGCCAGCAGCTTGAGGATGAGCGGGGGGACCTCCTACGAGCAGTACTTC,CASSLRMSGGTSYEQYF
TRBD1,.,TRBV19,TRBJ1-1,TGTGCCAGCGGACAGGGTAACACTGAAGCTTTCTTT,CASGQGNTEAFF
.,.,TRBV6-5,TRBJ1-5,TGTGCCAGCAGTACCAATTCGAATAGCAATCAGCCCCAGCATTTT,CASSTNSNSNQPQHF
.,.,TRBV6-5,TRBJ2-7,TGTGCCAGCAGTTACTCAAGCGGGCAGAAAACCTACGAGCAGTACTTC,CASSYSSGQKTYEQYF
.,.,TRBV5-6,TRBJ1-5,TGTGCCAGCAGCTTGGGGGACAATCAGCCCCAGCATTTT,CASSLGDNQPQHF
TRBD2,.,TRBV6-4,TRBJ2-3,TGTGCCAGCAGTGACTCCGCTAGCGGTGACACAGATACGCAGTATTTT,CASSDSASGDTDTQYF
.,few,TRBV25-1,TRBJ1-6,TGTGCCAGCAGTTTTGAGGCTTCACCCCTCCACTTT,CASSFEASPLHF
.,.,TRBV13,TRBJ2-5,TGTGCCAGCAGCCCGAAGGGGGAGACCCAGTACTTC,CASSPKGETQYF
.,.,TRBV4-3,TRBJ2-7,TGCGCCAGCAGCCAAATGTTTGGGCGATCCTACGAGCAGTACTTC,CASSQMFGRSYEQYF
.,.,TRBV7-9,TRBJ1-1,TGTGCCAGTGGACAAGGGACTGACGGCGCTTTCTTT,CASGQGTDGAFF